This is a list of T cell receptor beta chains from one sample in a study of regulatory T cells in long-lasting Graves disease. A single record per CDR3 protein comes from TCRdb applying MiXCR to the multiplex PCR reads. This table has about 610,000 distinct CDR3 sequences, more than 15% appearing once. The data were also submitted as part of a second study, on T cells in Graves' hyperthyroidism and ophthalmopathy.

The sequencing used peripheral blood mononuclear cells (PBMCs), collected at new diagnosis, from a patient treated with antithyroid drugs. These receptors were obtained from a young man with Graves disease. CDR3s include the opening cysteine and the closing phenylalanine or tryptophan. Each record gives: CDR3 protein, CDR3 DNA, clone size, J gene, D gene, V gene. D genes are given only for firm matches. Clone sizes are given selectively: once, few, many, or a class where the clone is expanded.

cdr3_aa: CASSLWTSATDTQYF; cdr3_nt: TGTGCCAGCAGCTTATGGACTAGCGCCACAGATACGCAGTATTTT; clone_size: many; j_call: TRBJ2-3; d_call: TRBD2; v_call: TRBV7-2
cdr3_aa: CASSSYYEQYF; cdr3_nt: TGTGCCAGCAGTTCGTACTACGAGCAGTACTTC; clone_size: many; j_call: TRBJ2-7; d_call: -; v_call: TRBV7-9
cdr3_aa: CSAKWRYNEQFF; cdr3_nt: TGCAGTGCTAAGTGGAGGTACAATGAGCAGTTCTTC; clone_size: few; j_call: TRBJ2-1; d_call: -; v_call: TRBV20-1
cdr3_aa: CASIVGTSRETQYF; cdr3_nt: TGTGCCAGCATTGTGGGGACTAGCCGGGAGACCCAGTACTTC; clone_size: many; j_call: TRBJ2-5; d_call: TRBD2; v_call: TRBV7-8
cdr3_aa: CAWRPLWGTDTQYF; cdr3_nt: TGTGCCTGGAGACCCCTCTGGGGCACAGATACGCAGTATTTT; clone_size: -; j_call: TRBJ2-3; d_call: -; v_call: TRBV30
cdr3_aa: CAIGGDRANYGYTF; cdr3_nt: TGTGCCATCGGGGGGGACAGAGCTAACTATGGCTACACCTTC; clone_size: few; j_call: TRBJ1-2; d_call: TRBD1; v_call: TRBV10-3
cdr3_aa: CASSSPSGRGQETQYF; cdr3_nt: TGTGCCAGCAGCTCCCCCAGCGGGAGAGGCCAAGAGACCCAGTACTTC; clone_size: -; j_call: TRBJ2-5; d_call: TRBD2; v_call: TRBV28
cdr3_aa: CAILRDGEAFF; cdr3_nt: TGTGCCATTCTCCGGGACGGTGAAGCTTTCTTT; clone_size: many; j_call: TRBJ1-1; d_call: -; v_call: TRBV6-1
cdr3_aa: CASSLSAGARGSNEQFF; cdr3_nt: TGTGCCAGCTCCCTCTCAGCCGGGGCGCGGGGAAGCAATGAGCAGTTCTTC; clone_size: many; j_call: TRBJ2-1; d_call: -; v_call: TRBV7-2
cdr3_aa: CASREGPETQYF; cdr3_nt: TGTGCCAGTCGGGAGGGCCCGGAGACCCAGTACTTC; clone_size: -; j_call: TRBJ2-5; d_call: TRBD2; v_call: TRBV10-3
cdr3_aa: CASSLNDRGPLGTEAFF; cdr3_nt: TGTGCCAGCAGTTTGAACGACAGGGGGCCGTTGGGGACTGAAGCTTTCTTT; clone_size: many; j_call: TRBJ1-1; d_call: TRBD1; v_call: TRBV12-3/TRBV12-4
cdr3_aa: CASSFERGQIPPNEQFF; cdr3_nt: TGTGCCAGCAGCTTCGAGCGGGGGCAGATCCCTCCCAATGAGCAGTTCTTC; clone_size: -; j_call: TRBJ2-1; d_call: TRBD2; v_call: TRBV3-1
cdr3_aa: CASSLVKGLYTEAFF; cdr3_nt: TGTGCCAGCAGTTTAGTGAAGGGGCTGTACACTGAAGCTTTCTTT; clone_size: many; j_call: TRBJ1-1; d_call: -; v_call: TRBV12-3/TRBV12-4
cdr3_aa: CASSLERQPNTEAFF; cdr3_nt: TGCGCCAGCAGCTTGGAGAGACAGCCGAACACTGAAGCTTTCTTT; clone_size: many; j_call: TRBJ1-1; d_call: -; v_call: TRBV5-1
cdr3_aa: CASSFLVVRGNTIYF; cdr3_nt: TGTGCCAGCAGTTTCCTGGTCGTGCGGGGAAACACCATATATTTT; clone_size: -; j_call: TRBJ1-3; d_call: -; v_call: TRBV12-3/TRBV12-4
cdr3_aa: CSATTGTYLFF; cdr3_nt: TGCAGCGCCACCACCGGGACCTATCTGTTTTTT; clone_size: -; j_call: TRBJ1-4; d_call: -; v_call: TRBV29-1
cdr3_aa: CSARDPYYSNQPQHF; cdr3_nt: TGCAGTGCTCGGGACCCTTACTATAGCAATCAGCCCCAGCATTTT; clone_size: -; j_call: TRBJ1-5; d_call: -; v_call: TRBV20-1
cdr3_aa: CASSPRGGTYNEQFF; cdr3_nt: TGTGCCAGCAGCCCACGTGGCGGGACCTACAATGAGCAGTTCTTC; clone_size: -; j_call: TRBJ2-1; d_call: -; v_call: TRBV5-4
cdr3_aa: CSVEGSGLTTDTQYF; cdr3_nt: TGCAGCGTTGAGGGTTCGGGCCTTACCACCGATACGCAGTATTTT; clone_size: many; j_call: TRBJ2-3; d_call: -; v_call: TRBV29-1
cdr3_aa: CASSLGRTSDTQYF; cdr3_nt: TGTGCCAGCAGTTTAGGGAGGACTAGCGACACCCAGTACTTC; clone_size: many; j_call: TRBJ2-7; d_call: TRBD2; v_call: TRBV12-3/TRBV12-4
cdr3_aa: CASSLDRSEKLFF; cdr3_nt: TGCGCCAGCAGCTTGGACAGATCTGAAAAACTGTTTTTT; clone_size: -; j_call: TRBJ1-4; d_call: -; v_call: TRBV5-1
cdr3_aa: CASSVAGRARAGELFF; cdr3_nt: TGTGCCAGCAGCGTAGCCGGGAGGGCCCGAGCCGGGGAGCTGTTTTTT; clone_size: few; j_call: TRBJ2-2; d_call: TRBD2; v_call: TRBV9
cdr3_aa: CASSTRDRGGKLFF; cdr3_nt: TGTGCCAGCAGTACGAGGGACAGGGGAGGAAAACTGTTTTTT; clone_size: many; j_call: TRBJ1-4; d_call: TRBD1; v_call: TRBV3-1
cdr3_aa: CAWSTDRTGGSNQPQHF; cdr3_nt: TGTGCCTGGAGTACCGACCGGACGGGAGGGAGCAATCAGCCCCAGCATTTT; clone_size: many; j_call: TRBJ1-5; d_call: -; v_call: TRBV30